This T cell receptor beta chain is from a study of T cell responses to AZD1222 COVID-19 vaccine. Points from the study as a whole: Females outnumbered males among donors, who were mostly white British; clonal diversity was possibly underestimated. No day 14 peak samples; only post-peak repertoires were characterized.

This table comes from immunoSEQ multiplex PCR, and its TCRdb copy is limited to in-frame clones, with some not included. The repertoire holds some 140,000 clones, with 85% to 90% as singletons. The CDR3 loop spans 16 amino acids. Unmatched junction bases numbered 8, after V lost 5 bases and J lost 5 bases. The V gene's germline CDR1 is SGHAT and CDR2 FQNNGV. About this clone: Its target is not known.

The chain carries TRBV11-2 and TRBJ2-7; TRBD2 matches at 14 bases. The specimen was peripheral blood, collected on day 0 of MenACWY control vaccination. This receptor was taken from an adult in good health. The CDR3, as DNA: TGTGCCAGCAGCCCGCCGGGACTAGCGGGAGTCCACGAGCAGTACTTC. The encoded protein is CASSPPGLAGVHEQYF.